There are a few counts of the clone carrying this T cell receptor beta chain. Its antigen remains unknown. In TCRdb, the reads were re-called with MiXCR into one record per CDR3 protein. The sample consists of 550,000 to 850,000 distinct CDR3 sequences, about 33% of them appearing once. These data belong to a study of T cell repertoires in cytomegalovirus infection. Across the whole study: Well-studied HLA-B-restricted epitopes and recently identified HLA-C-restricted epitopes of CMV were both used in the study.

Study-level results: HLA-C-restricted CMV clonotypes gave the most frequent clonotype in two of eight donors.

V was shortened by 3 bases and J by 3 bases, with 12 bases between the two germline ends. Germline V gene data show CDR1 as LNHDA and CDR2 as SQIVND (reference sequence). The CDR3 is made up of 14 amino acids. The V gene is TRBV19, the J gene TRBJ2-7; D is uncertain. This TCR was recovered from a human donor in good health (CMV status not recorded). Some clones in this sample may be carry-over from other donors' samples. The sequenced sample was cultured PBMCs, obtained from culture after CMV antigen stimulation. Here the CDR3 reads CASSITPSDYEQYF. In DNA, the CDR3 is TGTGCCAGTAGTATCACTCCCAGTGACTACGAGCAGTACTTC.